These 26 T cell receptor beta chains came from one sample sequenced in a study of PD-1 blockade in classical Hodgkin lymphoma. Assay: immunoSEQ multiplex PCR; the TCRdb copy retains only in-frame clones and omits some. Among around 7,500 clones listed, approximately 77% were seen once. After autologous stem cell transplantation all patients relapsed, and prior brentuximab vedotin exposure differed between cohorts. The specimen comprised peripheral blood mononuclear cells (PBMCs), sampled before the second cycle of nivolumab. These receptors originate from a human donor with classical Hodgkin lymphoma.

The J gene is TRBJ1-3, the V gene TRBV4-2; weak D call: TRBD1 (6 bases). The V gene lost 4 bases and the J gene lost 3 bases, with 22 bases spanning the gap. The CDR3 runs 18 residues. Germline-derived CDR1 and CDR2 are LGHNA and YNFKEQ. The CDR3 sequence: CASSPTLRTAPVGNTIYF. The CDR3 coding sequence is TGTGCCAGCAGCCCCACGCTCCGGACAGCCCCAGTTGGAAACACCATATATTTT.

This chain connects TRBV29-1 to TRBJ1-1; D is uncertain. CDR3 length: 11 residues. Germline V gene sequence: CDR1 SQVTM, CDR2 ANQGSEA. V lost 6 bases and J 8 bases, leaving 13 bases between the germline ends. CDR3: CSVKEPGEAFF. DNA for the CDR3: TGCAGCGTCAAGGAGCCGGGGGAAGCTTTCTTT.

J is TRBJ1-3 and V is TRBV2; TRBD1 agrees at 7 bases. The CDR3 runs 15 residues. From germline, CDR1 is SNHLY and CDR2 FYNNEI. V dropped 5 bases and J dropped 2; count of bases not matched to a gene: 6. The CDR3 reads CASSSTGTAGNTIYF. The CDR3 DNA sequence: TGTGCCAGCAGTTCAACCGGGACAGCTGGAAACACCATATATTTT.

The chain has TRBV7-8 and TRBJ2-2; 9 bases fit TRBD2. Germline trimming cut 0 bases from V and 6 bases from J; bases unmatched to any gene: 14. The CDR3 totals 19 residues. Germline V gene sequence: CDR1 SGHVS, CDR2 FQNEAQ. CDR3 residues: CASSLASRRGGAVPGELFF. The DNA of the CDR3 is TGTGCCAGCAGCTTAGCGTCGAGGCGGGGGGGCGCGGTGCCCGGGGAGCTGTTTTTT.

This CDR3 reads CASSLETGRSSYEQYF. The CDR3 bases are TGTGCCAGCAGCCTTGAGACAGGTCGAAGCTCCTACGAGCAGTACTTC. The chain carries TRBV5-8 and TRBJ2-7; tentatively, D is TRBD1 (6 bases). The germline V and J ends were trimmed by 4 bases and 0 bases, with 17 bases remaining between them. Germline V gene lookup returns CDR1 SGHTS and CDR2 YDEGEE. The CDR3 covers 16 residues.

The chain has TRBV11-2 and TRBJ1-2, with D unresolved. This CDR3 has 14 residues. With 5 bases removed from V and 6 bases from J, the gap between germline ends came to 16 bases. Germline CDR1 reads SGHAT; CDR2 reads FQNNGV. This CDR3 is CASSRGDDGNGYTF. The DNA of the CDR3 is TGTGCCAGCAGCCGTGGCGATGATGGCAATGGCTACACCTTC.

The sample holds one count of this clone. The V call is TRBV11-2, the J call TRBJ1-1; D remains unclear. Germline lookup yields CDR1 SGHAT and CDR2 FQNNGV. The V end lost 5 bases, the J end lost 1 base, and 11 bases lay between the germline ends. This CDR3 is built from 14 residues. The CDR3 DNA follows: TGTGCCAGCAGCCGGATTAGAGGGAACACTGAAGCTTTCTTT. This encodes CASSRIRGNTEAFF.

The chain employs TRBV19 and TRBJ2-4, with D perhaps TRBD1 or TRBD2 (5 bases each). Germline assignment: CDR1 LNHDA and CDR2 SQIVND (reference sequence). The CDR3 runs to 15 residues. Trimming stripped 8 bases from V and 6 bases from J, with 20 bases between. The CDR3 sequence: CASGGDGDGINIQYF. The CDR3 nucleotides are TGTGCCAGTGGGGGTGACGGGGATGGTATAAACATTCAGTACTTC.

The V and J genes are TRBV5-1 and TRBJ1-1; D may be TRBD1 (6 bases). Germline CDR1 SGHRS, CDR2 YFSETQ. There are 13 residues in the CDR3. Between the trimmed V and J ends, which lost 4 bases and 3 bases, there was a span of 10 bases. The CDR3 reads CASSPGAYTEAFF. In DNA form, the CDR3 reads TGCGCCAGCAGCCCGGGGGCTTACACTGAAGCTTTCTTT.

J is TRBJ2-2 and V is TRBV6-5, with 8 nucleotides matching TRBD1. Germline CDR1 reads MNHEY; CDR2 reads SVGAGI. The length of the CDR3 is 14 residues. After removal of 1 base from V and 7 bases from J, the junction contained 2 bases not matched to a gene. CDR3 bases: TGTGCCAGCAGTTACTTAGGGACAGGCGGGGAGCTGTTTTTT. Amino acids: CASSYLGTGGELFF.

The rearrangement uses TRBV11-2 and TRBJ1-2, with TRBD1 matching over 7 bases. Germline V lookup: CDR1 SGHAT, CDR2 FQNNGV. V lost 5 bases to trimming and J lost 4 bases; unmatched junction nucleotides: 7. This CDR3 is 14 amino acids long. DNA for the CDR3: TGTGCCAGCAGCACAGGGGACAGCCCCTATGGCTACACCTTC. Its protein product is CASSTGDSPYGYTF.

This chain uses TRBV28 with TRBJ2-4, with D possibly TRBD2 on 5 matching bases. The ends were cut back, 2 bases at V and 0 bases at J, with 8 bases in the middle. CDR3 length: 15 amino acids. Germline V gene lookup returns CDR1 MDHEN and CDR2 SYDVKM. CDR3 loop: CASSLAGIAKNIQYF. The CDR3 DNA follows: TGTGCCAGCAGTTTAGCGGGTATAGCCAAAAACATTCAGTACTTC.

The J gene is TRBJ2-3, the V gene TRBV7-3, with 13 bases matching TRBD2. This CDR3 is built from 16 residues. With V trimmed by 3 bases and J by 2 bases, 2 bases remained unmatched. Looked up from germline, CDR1 is SGHTA and CDR2 is FQGTGA. CDR3 sequence reads: CASSFGLAGDTDTQYF. In nucleotides, the CDR3 is TGTGCCAGCAGCTTTGGACTAGCGGGGGACACAGATACGCAGTATTTT.

The J gene is TRBJ1-1, the V gene TRBV28, with a possible D match to TRBD1 (5 bases). The CDR3 runs to 13 residues. The germline V gene has CDR1 MDHEN and CDR2 SYDVKM. V was cut by 5 bases and J by 4 bases, with 11 bases left in between. The CDR3 loop is CASSPWGGTEAFF. Here the CDR3 DNA reads TGTGCCAGCAGTCCCTGGGGGGGCACTGAAGCTTTCTTT.

The count of this clone is one. The V call is TRBV7-3, the J call TRBJ2-5; 7 bases are a match to TRBD2. Germline V gives CDR1 SGHTA, CDR2 FQGTGA. This CDR3 has 15 amino acids. The V gene end was trimmed by 6 bases and the J gene end by 4 bases; junction bases not matched to a gene: 11. CDR3: CASSPQRGSRETQYF. CDR3 DNA: TGTGCCAGCAGTCCTCAACGCGGGAGCCGAGAGACCCAGTACTTC.

V usage is TRBV28 and J usage is TRBJ2-7; D is undetermined. The V end lost 8 bases, the J end lost 0 bases, and 11 bases lay between the germline ends. The CDR3 has 13 residues. From germline, CDR1 is MDHEN and CDR2 SYDVKM. The CDR3 is CASVKDGSYEQYF. CDR3 DNA sequence: TGTGCCAGCGTCAAGGACGGCTCCTACGAGCAGTACTTC. The full variable domain, its missing parts supplied by reference TRBV28 and TRBJ2-7, is DVKVTQSSRYLVKRTGEKVFLECVQDMDHENMFWYRQDPGLGLRLIYFSYDVKMKEKGDIPEGYSVSREKKERFSLILESASTNQTSMYLCASVKDGSYEQYFGPGTRLTVT.

This chain connects TRBV6-5 to TRBJ1-2, with 11 bases that match TRBD1. V shed 2 bases and J 4 bases; nucleotides not matched to a gene: 6. CDR3 size: 16 residues. CDR1 MNHEY and CDR2 SVGAGI come from the germline V gene. This chain's CDR3 is CASSYRGGTGGYGYTF. Written as DNA, the CDR3 is TGTGCCAGCAGTTACCGAGGAGGGACAGGGGGCTATGGCTACACCTTC.

This rearrangement joins TRBV29-1 to TRBJ2-7, with TRBD2 matching 10 bases. V lost 5 bases to trimming and J lost 2 bases; unmatched junction nucleotides: 0. CDR1 and CDR2 from the germline V gene are SQVTM and ANQGSEA. CDR3 length: 12 residues. CDR3 DNA: TGCAGCGTTACTAGCGGGACCTACGAGCAGTACTTC. This encodes CSVTSGTYEQYF.

The CDR3 DNA follows: TGTGCCAGCAGCCGGGGCAATAATGAAAAACTGTTTTTT. This codes for CASSRGNNEKLFF. The J gene is TRBJ1-4, the V gene TRBV7-9; tentative D call: TRBD1 (5 bases). The CDR3 totals 13 residues. Between the trimmed V and J ends, which lost 5 bases and 4 bases, there was a span of 8 bases. The germline CDR1 and CDR2 sequences are SEHNR and FQNEAQ (reference sequence). Complete variable domain (other parts from reference TRBV7-9 and TRBJ1-4): DTGVSQNPRHKITKRGQNVTFRCDPISEHNRLYWYRQTLGQGPEFLTYFQNEAQLEKSRLLSDRFSAERPKGSFSTLEIQRTEQGDSAMYLCASSRGNNEKLFFGSGTQLSVL.

The V gene is TRBV12-5, the J gene TRBJ1-2; the D is unclear. Looked up from germline, CDR1 is LGHNT and CDR2 is FRNRAP. V shed 5 bases and J shed 6 bases, with 4 bases lying between them. This CDR3 has 10 residues. The CDR3 region is CASGGNGYTF. The CDR3 DNA reads as TGTGCTAGTGGTGGGAATGGCTACACCTTC.

The rearrangement uses TRBV18 and TRBJ1-4; TRBD1 aligns across 11 bases. Germline V gene lookup returns CDR1 KGHSH and CDR2 LQKENI. The CDR3 loop spans 15 amino acids. V shed 3 bases, J shed 7 bases, and the junction held 4 bases outside the gene matches. The CDR3 here is CASSPRGQGAEKLFF. The CDR3, as DNA: TGTGCCAGCTCACCCCGAGGACAGGGGGCTGAAAAACTGTTTTTT.

In its sample, this clone was seen once. V gene TRBV7-9 combines with J gene TRBJ1-5, with D possibly matching TRBD1 (5 bases). CDR1 and CDR2 from the germline V gene are SEHNR and FQNEAQ (reference sequence). V was cut by 2 bases and J by 6 bases, with 8 bases left in between. This CDR3 has 13 amino acids. The CDR3 protein is CASSLNQGQPQHF. The DNA for the CDR3 is TGTGCCAGCAGCTTAAACCAGGGTCAGCCCCAGCATTTT.

V gene TRBV7-6 combines with J gene TRBJ1-4; 10 nucleotides line up with TRBD1. CDR3 length: 14 amino acids. With 1 base clipped from V and 13 bases from J, the junction kept 6 bases outside the gene matches. CDR1 SGHVS and CDR2 FNYEAQ come from the germline V gene. The CDR3 region has the DNA TGTGCCAGCAGCTTAGGACAGGGGGCTGAATTACTGTTTTTT. This codes for CASSLGQGAELLFF.

This sequence joins TRBV19 and TRBJ1-6, with 7 bases fitting TRBD1. CDR1 LNHDA and CDR2 SQIVND come from the germline V gene (reference sequence). The CDR3 sequence is 17 residues long. V was clipped by 4 bases and J by 7 bases; unmatched bases: 13. The CDR3 sequence is CASSTKSGTADNSPLHF. The CDR3 nucleotides read TGTGCCAGTAGTACGAAATCCGGGACAGCGGACAATTCACCCCTCCACTTT.

CDR3 sequence (DNA): TGTGCCAGTGACAGGATGAACACTGAAGCTTTCTTT. This encodes CASDRMNTEAFF. The chain uses TRBV28 and TRBJ1-1; weak D call: TRBD1 (6 bases). This CDR3 region has 12 residues. Trimming removed 9 bases from V and 0 bases from J, with 8 bases in between. Germline-derived CDR1 and CDR2 are MDHEN and SYDVKM.

V is TRBV27 and J is TRBJ1-2, with 9 positions matching TRBD1. J gave up 6 bases and V 2 bases, and 10 bases lay outside the gene matches. The germline gives CDR1 MNHEY, CDR2 SMNVEV (reference sequence). CDR3 size: 16 residues. The CDR3 sequence is CASSLHIDRGYNGYTF. The DNA for the CDR3 is TGTGCCAGCAGTTTACACATCGACAGGGGGTATAATGGCTACACCTTC.